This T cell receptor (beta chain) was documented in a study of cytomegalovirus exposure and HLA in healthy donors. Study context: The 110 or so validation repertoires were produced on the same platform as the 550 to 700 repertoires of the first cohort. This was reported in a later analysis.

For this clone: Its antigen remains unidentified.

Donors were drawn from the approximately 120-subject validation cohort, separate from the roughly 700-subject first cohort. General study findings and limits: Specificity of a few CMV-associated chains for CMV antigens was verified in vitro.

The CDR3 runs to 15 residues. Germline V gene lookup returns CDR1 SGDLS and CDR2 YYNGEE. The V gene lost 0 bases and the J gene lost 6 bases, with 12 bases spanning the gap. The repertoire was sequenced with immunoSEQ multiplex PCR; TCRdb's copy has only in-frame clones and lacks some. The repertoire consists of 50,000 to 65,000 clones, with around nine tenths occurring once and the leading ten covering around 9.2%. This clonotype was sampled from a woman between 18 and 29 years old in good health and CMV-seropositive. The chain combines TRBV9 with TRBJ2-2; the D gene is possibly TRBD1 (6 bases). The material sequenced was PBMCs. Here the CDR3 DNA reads TGTGCCAGCAGCGTAGGTCACAGGGATTCCGGGGAGCTGTTTTTT. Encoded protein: CASSVGHRDSGELFF.